The source of this T cell receptor (beta chain) is a study of blood T cells in healthy people across ages. The wider study: About one barcoded beta molecule per two T cells was captured by template switching. The study's findings and limits: With unsorted PBMCs, a conclusive comparison of naive versus antigen-experienced cells was not possible.

There were healthy Caucasian individuals from Russia, aged roughly 6 to 90, serving as donors. The V end lost 3 bases, the J end lost 7 bases, and 10 bases lay between the germline ends. The CDR3 contains 13 residues. The V gene's germline CDR1 is SNHLY and CDR2 FYNNEI. It was with a sample-barcoded 5' primer and a J-beta primer mix that a second PCR of roughly 7 to 11 cycles was run. Each cDNA molecule was tagged by a template-switch adaptor that had 12 random nucleotides. TCRdb called the 5' RACE reads again in MiXCR, with one record for every CDR3 protein. Of fewer than 1,000,000 distinct CDR3 sequences in the sample, more than 40% are singletons; the top ten hold approximately 20%. Of note for this clonotype: The target antigen is unknown.

The receptor comes from a man aged 55 to 70 in good health. The chain joins TRBV2 to TRBJ1-5; no clear D. The sample comprised blood. CDR3 coding DNA: TGTGCCAGCAGTGAGATGGAAGGGCAGCCCCAGCATTTT. It yields the protein CASSEMEGQPQHF.